One sample yielded the 30 T cell receptor beta chains listed below, sequenced in a study of immune reconstitution after stem cell transplant in scleroderma (dated by TCRdb to 2017 to 2019). Libraries were prepared through RT-PCR. Sequencer: Illumina MiSeq. The public reads were reanalyzed by TCRdb: fastp trimming at Q25, MiXCR alignment, in-frame beta chains only. All rows with the same CDR3 protein become a single entry with the most common DNA and genes. The sample has roughly 5,000 distinct CDR3 sequences on record, approximately 7.9% of them singletons. The ten largest clones represent 4% to 5% of the sample. The specimen was obtained before or after autologous hematopoietic stem cell transplantation (not recorded which). These receptors were collected from a male donor with systemic sclerosis.

This sequence joins TRBV10-2 and TRBJ1-1, with D perhaps TRBD1 (5 bases). The germline V gene has CDR1 WSHSY and CDR2 SAAADI. The V end lost 6 bases, the J end lost 5 bases, and 19 bases lay between the germline ends. The CDR3 totals 15 residues. As DNA, the CDR3 is TGCGCCAGCAGGGGACTCGCGGTCGGGATAACTGAAGCTTTCTTT. Translating gives CASRGLAVGITEAFF.

This clonotype showed up just a few times. The V gene is TRBV9, the J gene TRBJ1-1, with D possibly matching TRBD1 (5 bases). Trimming took off 3 bases at V and 4 bases at J, with 13 bases between the two ends. Germline V lookup: CDR1 SGDLS, CDR2 YYNGEE. The CDR3 has 14 amino acids. The CDR3 is CASSDGGVGTEAFF. The CDR3, as DNA: TGTGCCAGCAGCGACGGGGGGGTCGGCACTGAAGCTTTCTTT.

By proportion, this clonotype is medium-sized. The chain couples TRBV29-1 to TRBJ1-1, with a possible D match to TRBD1 (5 bases). The CDR3 spans 13 residues. Germline-derived CDR1 and CDR2 are SQVTM and ANQGSEA. V lost 7 bases to trimming and J lost 0 bases, with 12 bases between them. The CDR3 DNA is TGCAGCGGTAGACAGAACATGAACACTGAAGCTTTCTTT. Translated, it gives CSGRQNMNTEAFF.

This clonotype has more than one count but fewer than ten. The genes are TRBV29-1 and TRBJ1-1, with TRBD1 matching 7 bases. The CDR3 is made up of 13 amino acids. CDR1 is SQVTM and CDR2 is ANQGSEA in the germline V gene. The trim removed 5 bases at V and 4 bases at J, leaving 7 bases unmatched. The chain's CDR3 is CSVSGTELTEAFF. CDR3 nucleotides: TGCAGCGTTTCCGGGACAGAGCTCACTGAAGCTTTCTTT.

Relative to its sample, this clonotype is medium-sized. The chain joins TRBV20-1 to TRBJ2-1; weak D call: TRBD2 (5 bases). Trimming took off 1 base at V and 1 base at J, with 8 bases between the two ends. This CDR3 spans 14 amino acids. Looked up from germline, CDR1 is DFQATT and CDR2 is SNEGSKA (reference sequence). This CDR3 reads CSARGRVSYNEQFF. As DNA, the CDR3 is TGCAGTGCTAGAGGGCGGGTTTCCTACAATGAGCAGTTCTTC.

As regards this clonotype: At one of its ends the junction is not consistent with the germline gene, which may arise from a read error. V is TRBV5-6 and J is TRBJ2-1, with a weak D call TRBD1 (6 bases). The germline V gene encodes CDR1 SGHDT and CDR2 YYEEEE. The CDR3 consists of 14 residues. For the CDR3, the DNA is TGTGCCAGCAACTTGACAGGCGCCTACAATGAGCAGTTCTTC. Translating it yields CASNLTGAYNEQFF.

Relative to its sample, this clonotype is medium-sized (0.01 to 0.1%). The rearrangement joins TRBV20-1 to TRBJ2-1; tentative D call: TRBD1 (5 bases). Trimming took 4 bases from V and 4 from J, leaving 17 bases between them. Germline V gene lookup returns CDR1 DFQATT and CDR2 SNEGSKA (reference sequence). The length of the CDR3 is 15 residues. In DNA form, the CDR3 reads TGCAGTGCTAAGGATCCCAGGGTAGTATACAATGAGCAGTTCTTC. It is translated as CSAKDPRVVYNEQFF.

The chain combines TRBV6-6 with TRBJ2-5, with D possibly TRBD1 on 6 matching bases. V was trimmed by 7 bases and J by 4 bases, leaving 16 bases between them. Germline-derived CDR1 and CDR2 are MNHNY and SVGAGI (reference sequence). The CDR3 spans 14 residues. Here the CDR3 reads CASIPSGARETQYF. In DNA, the CDR3 is TGTGCCAGCATTCCCTCAGGGGCGCGAGAGACCCAGTACTTC.

In this sample, this clonotype turned up a few times. The rearrangement uses TRBV20-1 and TRBJ2-5, with D possibly matching TRBD1 (6 bases). CDR1 is DFQATT and CDR2 is SNEGSKA in the germline V gene (reference sequence). CDR3 length: 14 amino acids. The V end lost 6 bases, the J end lost 4 bases, and 18 bases lay between the germline ends. The chain's CDR3 is CSAPGQGLAETQYF. The CDR3 DNA is TGCAGTGCCCCGGGGCAGGGGTTAGCAGAGACCCAGTACTTC.

This sequence joins TRBV28 and TRBJ2-5; the match to TRBD1 covers 9 bases. The CDR3 covers 19 residues. Germline V gives CDR1 MDHEN, CDR2 SYDVKM. J gave up 0 bases and V 3 bases, and 14 bases lay outside the gene matches. The CDR3 loop reads CASSLSRTGQGTYQETQYF. The CDR3 DNA reads as TGTGCCAGCAGTTTGTCGCGAACCGGACAGGGGACCTACCAAGAGACCCAGTACTTC.

The chain combines TRBV20-1 with TRBJ1-1; D gene uncertain. Germline values: CDR1 DFQATT, CDR2 SNEGSKA (reference sequence). The V gene lost 5 bases and the J gene lost 1 base, with 5 bases spanning the gap. The CDR3 is 11 residues long. Here the CDR3 DNA reads TGCAGTGCTTCAAGGAACACTGAAGCTTTCTTT. Protein product: CSASRNTEAFF.

By share of the sample, this clonotype is medium-sized. The chain links TRBV29-1 to TRBJ1-2; D possibly corresponds to TRBD1 (5 bases). Germline CDR1 reads SQVTM; CDR2 reads ANQGSEA. Trimming took off 4 bases at V and 4 bases at J, with 19 bases between the two ends. CDR3 size: 15 residues. In nucleotides, the CDR3 is TGCAGCGTTGGGGACGGATTCCTGGGTTTCTATGGCTACACCTTC. Encoded protein: CSVGDGFLGFYGYTF.

The chain employs TRBV6-6 and TRBJ2-3, with D perhaps TRBD1 (6 bases). Germline CDR1 MNHNY, CDR2 SVGAGI (reference sequence). This CDR3 has 15 amino acids. Between the trimmed V and J ends, which lost 1 base and 2 bases, there was a span of 10 bases. Here the CDR3 DNA reads TGTGCCAGCAGTTACTGGCCAGGGGCCACAGATACGCAGTATTTT. Translated, it gives CASSYWPGATDTQYF.

The chain recombines TRBV27 with TRBJ2-1, with TRBD2 matching 11 bases. The J segment lost 9 bases and the V segment lost 5 bases, leaving 9 bases of the junction unmatched. This CDR3 contains 15 residues. In germline, CDR1 is MNHEY, CDR2 SMNVEV (reference sequence). The CDR3: CASSLASGRLGEQFF. CDR3 nucleotides: TGTGCCAGCAGTCTTGCTAGCGGGAGGTTGGGTGAGCAGTTCTTC.

This clonotype has just a few counts. The rearrangement uses TRBV6-1 and TRBJ1-4; 7 positions match TRBD1. Germline lookup yields CDR1 MNHNS and CDR2 SASEGT. Trimming took 6 bases from V and 2 from J; bases not matched to a gene: 0. The CDR3 length is 13 residues. CDR3 nucleotides: TGTGCCAGCAGGACAGGGACTAATGAAAAACTGTTTTTT. As protein: CASRTGTNEKLFF.

This clonotype turned up a few times. This chain connects TRBV5-1 to TRBJ1-3, with a weak D call TRBD1 (6 bases). V was clipped by 0 bases and J by 0 bases, with 13 bases between them. CDR1 and CDR2 (germline): SGHRS, YFSETQ. The CDR3 is 17 amino acids. The CDR3 reads CASSLGGALSSGNTIYF. Here the CDR3 DNA reads TGCGCCAGCAGCTTGGGGGGGGCCCTATCCTCTGGAAACACCATATATTTT.

This clonotype is termed large. The chain couples TRBV7-2 to TRBJ2-3; D tentatively reads TRBD1 or TRBD2 (5 bases each). The CDR3 totals 14 residues. CDR1 is SGHTA and CDR2 is FQGNSA in the germline V gene. Deletions cut 11 bases from V and 0 bases from J, with 15 bases between. The CDR3 DNA follows: TGTGCCGTACGGGACGCTACTAGCACAGATACGCAGTATTTT. Its translation is CAVRDATSTDTQYF.

CDR3 nucleotide sequence: TGCAGTGCTAGAGATCTTTTAGGCGGGAGCGAGACCCAGTACTTC. Protein product: CSARDLLGGSETQYF. The rearrangement uses TRBV20-1 and TRBJ2-5; 7 positions match TRBD2. CDR1 and CDR2 from the germline V gene are DFQATT and SNEGSKA (reference sequence). The CDR3 runs 15 residues. V shed 0 bases and J 5 bases; nucleotides not matched to a gene: 9.

The rearrangement joins TRBV5-6 to TRBJ2-2; TRBD1 matches at 9 bases. The V gene's germline CDR1 is SGHDT and CDR2 YYEEEE. The CDR3 is 16 residues long. The ends lost 4 bases at V and 5 bases at J; junction bases unmatched: 9. This CDR3 is CASSHRDREETGELFF. The CDR3 region has the DNA TGTGCCAGCAGCCACCGGGACAGGGAAGAAACCGGGGAGCTGTTTTTT.

CDR3 loop: CASRPGTGRSGYTF. CDR3 coding DNA: TGTGCCAGCAGACCGGGGACAGGGAGGTCTGGCTACACCTTC. The rearrangement links TRBV3-1 to TRBJ1-2; 9 nucleotides agree with TRBD1. The CDR3 totals 14 residues. Germline CDR1 reads LGHDT; CDR2 reads YNNKEL (reference sequence). With V trimmed by 6 bases and J by 7 bases, 9 bases remained unmatched.

In its sample, this clonotype was seen a few times. The rearrangement joins TRBV12-3 or TRBV12-4 to TRBJ2-1; perhaps TRBD1 as D (6 bases). CDR3 size: 15 residues. Trimming took 6 bases from V and 0 from J, leaving 12 bases between them. The CDR3, as DNA: TGTGCCAGCAGGGTTCAGGGGTTCTCCTACAATGAGCAGTTCTTC. It yields the protein CASRVQGFSYNEQFF.

This chain joins TRBV28 and TRBJ2-5, with D possibly TRBD1 on 6 matching bases. The CDR3 is 15 residues long. From germline, CDR1 is MDHEN and CDR2 SYDVKM. V lost 5 bases and J 0 bases, leaving 13 bases between the germline ends. CDR3 DNA sequence: TGTGCCAGCAGTCCAGCCGGGACATACCAAGAGACCCAGTACTTC. It yields the protein CASSPAGTYQETQYF.

By sample share, this clonotype is medium-sized. Sequence at one end of the junction differs from germline and may be a read error. V usage is TRBV6-2 or TRBV6-3 and J usage is TRBJ2-2; D gene unclear. Germline CDR1 and CDR2: MNHEY and SVGEGT. This CDR3 is built from 16 residues. The CDR3 DNA follows: TGTGCCACCAGTTCACTCGTTTGGGCGGACACCGGGGAGCTGTTTTTT. Protein sequence: CATSSLVWADTGELFF.

By frequency in the sample, this clonotype is medium-sized. CDR3 protein: CASSPLEDTYGYTF. The CDR3 DNA follows: TGTGCCAGCAGCCCCCTGGAGGATACATATGGCTACACCTTC. The chain uses TRBV7-9 and TRBJ1-2; no firm D call. This CDR3 contains 14 residues. V lost 5 bases to trimming and J lost 5 bases, with 15 bases between them. Germline values: CDR1 SEHNR, CDR2 FQNEAQ (reference sequence). The whole variable domain, filled in from reference TRBV7-9 and TRBJ1-2, reads DTGVSQNPRHKITKRGQNVTFRCDPISEHNRLYWYRQTLGQGPEFLTYFQNEAQLEKSRLLSDRFSAERPKGSFSTLEIQRTEQGDSAMYLCASSPLEDTYGYTFGSGTRLTVV.

This CDR3 is CSVEARPRETQYF. CDR3 in DNA: TGCAGCGTTGAAGCGCGGCCTAGAGAGACCCAGTACTTC. The rearrangement uses TRBV29-1 and TRBJ2-5; no reliable D call. The CDR3 totals 13 residues. CDR1 and CDR2 from the germline V gene are SQVTM and ANQGSEA. Trimming stripped 1 base from V and 4 bases from J, with 10 bases between.

This clonotype was recorded a few times. The rearrangement links TRBV20-1 to TRBJ2-3; 12 nucleotides align to TRBD2. The CDR3 totals 17 residues. The V gene's germline CDR1 is DFQATT and CDR2 SNEGSKA (reference sequence). V was pared by 3 bases and J by 3 bases, with 10 bases of the junction left unmatched. The CDR3 region has the DNA TGCAGTGCTAGGGCTAGCGGGAGGGCCGGGGCAACAGATACGCAGTATTTT. Amino acids: CSARASGRAGATDTQYF.

This clonotype is judged medium-sized (0.01 to 0.1%). The chain employs TRBV10-3 and TRBJ1-1; a weak D match, TRBD1 (6 bases). V was cut by 6 bases and J by 2 bases, with 19 bases left in between. The CDR3 is 16 amino acids. Germline-derived CDR1 and CDR2 are ENHRY and SYGVKD. CDR3 DNA: TGTGCCATCAGGACCACTTCGGGGGGGCTTAACACTGAAGCTTTCTTT. Amino acid sequence: CAIRTTSGGLNTEAFF.

This clonotype occurred a few times. This chain connects TRBV27 to TRBJ2-5; perhaps D is TRBD1 or TRBD2 (6 bases each). V lost 7 bases and J 2 bases, leaving 23 bases between the germline ends. This CDR3 is 17 amino acids long. Germline CDR1 is MNHEY and CDR2 is SMNVEV (reference sequence). Here the CDR3 reads CASTLSGLGGQQETQYF. The CDR3, as DNA: TGTGCCAGCACACTTTCAGGCTTGGGAGGACAGCAAGAGACCCAGTACTTC.

There are a few counts of this clonotype. The chain links TRBV5-1 to TRBJ1-4, with 8 bases identical to TRBD1. This CDR3 has 16 residues. Trimming removed 4 bases from V and 0 bases from J; junction bases left unmatched: 5. Germline CDR1 and CDR2: SGHRS and YFSETQ. CDR3 loop: CASSAGQGTTNEKLFF. CDR3 bases: TGCGCCAGCAGCGCTGGACAGGGTACAACTAATGAAAAACTGTTTTTT.

This clonotype is medium-sized (0.01 to 0.1%). The genes are TRBV20-1 and TRBJ1-5; D gene ambiguous. The germline V gene has CDR1 DFQATT and CDR2 SNEGSKA (reference sequence). The CDR3 extends over 12 amino acids. V dropped 6 bases and J dropped 6 bases, with 12 bases sitting between them. The CDR3 nucleotides are TGCAGTGCAGGGTCCGGGAGTCAGCCCCAGCATTTT. It yields the protein CSAGSGSQPQHF.